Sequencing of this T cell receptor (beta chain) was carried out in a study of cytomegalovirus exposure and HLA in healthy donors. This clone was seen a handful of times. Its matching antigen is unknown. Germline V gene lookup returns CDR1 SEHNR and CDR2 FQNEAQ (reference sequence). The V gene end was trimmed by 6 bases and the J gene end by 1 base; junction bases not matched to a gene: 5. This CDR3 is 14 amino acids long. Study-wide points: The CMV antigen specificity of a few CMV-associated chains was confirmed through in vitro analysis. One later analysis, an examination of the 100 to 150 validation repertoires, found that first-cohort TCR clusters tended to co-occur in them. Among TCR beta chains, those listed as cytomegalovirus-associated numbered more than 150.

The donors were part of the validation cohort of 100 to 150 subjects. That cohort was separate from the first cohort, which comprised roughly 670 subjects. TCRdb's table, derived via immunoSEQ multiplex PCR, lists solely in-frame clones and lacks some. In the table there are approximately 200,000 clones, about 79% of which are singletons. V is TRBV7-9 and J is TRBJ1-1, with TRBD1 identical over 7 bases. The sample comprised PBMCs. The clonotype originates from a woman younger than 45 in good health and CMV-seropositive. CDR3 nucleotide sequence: TGTGCCAGCAGACCTAGACAGGGGAACACTGAAGCTTTCTTT. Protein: CASRPRQGNTEAFF.